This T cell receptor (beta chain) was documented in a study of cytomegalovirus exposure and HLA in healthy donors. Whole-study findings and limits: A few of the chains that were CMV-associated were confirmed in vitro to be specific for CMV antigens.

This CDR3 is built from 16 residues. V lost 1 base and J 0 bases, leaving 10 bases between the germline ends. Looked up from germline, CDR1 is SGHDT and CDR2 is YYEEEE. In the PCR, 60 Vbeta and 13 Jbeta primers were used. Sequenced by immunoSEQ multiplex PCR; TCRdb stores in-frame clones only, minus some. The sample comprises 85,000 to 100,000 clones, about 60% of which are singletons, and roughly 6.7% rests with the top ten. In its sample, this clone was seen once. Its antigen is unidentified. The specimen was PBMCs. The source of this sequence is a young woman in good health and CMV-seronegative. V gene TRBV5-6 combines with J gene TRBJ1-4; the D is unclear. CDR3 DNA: TGTGCCAGCAGCTTGTTCAGGCTTACAACTAATGAAAAACTGTTTTTT. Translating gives CASSLFRLTTNEKLFF.